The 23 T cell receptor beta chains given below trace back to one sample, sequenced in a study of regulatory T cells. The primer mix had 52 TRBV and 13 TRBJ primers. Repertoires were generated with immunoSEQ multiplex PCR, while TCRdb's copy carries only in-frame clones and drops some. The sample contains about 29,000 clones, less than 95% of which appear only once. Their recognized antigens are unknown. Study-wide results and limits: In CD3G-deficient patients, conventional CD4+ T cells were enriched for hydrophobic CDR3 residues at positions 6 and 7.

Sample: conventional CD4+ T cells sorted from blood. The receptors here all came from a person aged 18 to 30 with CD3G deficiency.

Here the CDR3 DNA reads TGTGCCATCAGTGCAACAGCTTACTATGGCTACACCTTC. It specifies CAISATAYYGYTF. This sequence joins TRBV10-3 and TRBJ1-2; D call uncertain. Trimming cost V 4 bases and J 3 bases, with 9 bases left between them. This CDR3 is built from 13 residues. Per germline, CDR1 ENHRY and CDR2 SYGVKD.

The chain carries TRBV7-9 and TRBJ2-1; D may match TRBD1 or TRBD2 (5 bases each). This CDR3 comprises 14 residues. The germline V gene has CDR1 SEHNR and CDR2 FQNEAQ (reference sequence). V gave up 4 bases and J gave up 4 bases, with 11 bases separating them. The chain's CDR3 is CASSSGTLYNEQFF. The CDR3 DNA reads TGTGCCAGCAGCTCGGGGACGTTGTACAATGAGCAGTTCTTC.

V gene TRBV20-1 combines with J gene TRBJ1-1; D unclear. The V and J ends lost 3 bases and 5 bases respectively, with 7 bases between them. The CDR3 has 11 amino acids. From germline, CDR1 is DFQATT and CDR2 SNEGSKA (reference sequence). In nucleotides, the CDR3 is TGCAGTGCTAGTTTCCCGACTGAAGCTTTCTTT. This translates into CSASFPTEAFF.

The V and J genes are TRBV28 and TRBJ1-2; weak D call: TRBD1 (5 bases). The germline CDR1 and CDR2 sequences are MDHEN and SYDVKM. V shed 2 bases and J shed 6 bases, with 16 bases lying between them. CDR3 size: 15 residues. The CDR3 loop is CASSLLPDSLHGYTF. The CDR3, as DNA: TGTGCCAGCAGTTTACTCCCCGACAGCCTCCATGGCTACACCTTC.

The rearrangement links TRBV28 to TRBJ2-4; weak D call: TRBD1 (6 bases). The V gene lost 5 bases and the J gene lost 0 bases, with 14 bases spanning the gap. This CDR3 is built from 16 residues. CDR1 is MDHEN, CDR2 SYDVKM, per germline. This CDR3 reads CASSLRGRLAKNIQYF. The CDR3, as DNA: TGTGCCAGCAGTCTCAGGGGAAGACTAGCCAAAAACATTCAGTACTTC.

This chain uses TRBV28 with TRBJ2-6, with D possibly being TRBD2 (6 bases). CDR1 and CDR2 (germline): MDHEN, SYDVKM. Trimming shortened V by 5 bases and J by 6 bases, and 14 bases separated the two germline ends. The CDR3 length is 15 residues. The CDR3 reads CASSPRGLKANVLTF. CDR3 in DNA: TGTGCCAGCAGTCCCCGGGGGTTGAAGGCCAACGTCCTGACTTTC.

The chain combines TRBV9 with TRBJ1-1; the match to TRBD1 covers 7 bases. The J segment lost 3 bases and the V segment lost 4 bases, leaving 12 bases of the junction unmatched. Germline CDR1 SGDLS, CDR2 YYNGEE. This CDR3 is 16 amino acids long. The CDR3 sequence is CASSFRQGTPHTEAFF. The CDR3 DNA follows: TGTGCCAGCAGCTTCCGACAGGGTACTCCACACACTGAAGCTTTCTTT.

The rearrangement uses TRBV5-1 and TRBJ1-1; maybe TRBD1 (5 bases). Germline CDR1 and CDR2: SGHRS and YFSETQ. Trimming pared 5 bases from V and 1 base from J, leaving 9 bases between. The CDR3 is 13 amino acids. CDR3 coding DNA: TGCGCCAGCAGAAAAACAGGGAACACTGAAGCTTTCTTT. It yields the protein CASRKTGNTEAFF.

The CDR3 nucleotides are TGTGCCACCCCGACTAAAGGTGGGGCCAACGTCCTGACTTTC. Its protein product is CATPTKGGANVLTF. The chain links TRBV7-9 to TRBJ2-6, with a weak D call TRBD2 (5 bases). The CDR3 is made up of 14 amino acids. Between the trimmed V and J ends, which lost 10 bases and 3 bases, there was a span of 13 bases. Germline V gene sequence: CDR1 SEHNR, CDR2 FQNEAQ (reference sequence).

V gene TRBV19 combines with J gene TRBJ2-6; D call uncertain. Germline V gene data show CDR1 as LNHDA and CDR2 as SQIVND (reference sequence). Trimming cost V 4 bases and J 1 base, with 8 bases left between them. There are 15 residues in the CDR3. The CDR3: CASSTRPSGANVLTF. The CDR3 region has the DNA TGTGCCAGTAGTACCAGACCGTCTGGGGCCAACGTCCTGACTTTC.

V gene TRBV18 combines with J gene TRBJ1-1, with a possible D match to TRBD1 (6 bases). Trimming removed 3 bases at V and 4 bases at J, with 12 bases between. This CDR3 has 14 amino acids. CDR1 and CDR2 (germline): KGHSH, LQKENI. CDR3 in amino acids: CASSPSGVATEAFF. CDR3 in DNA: TGTGCCAGCTCACCTTCAGGGGTGGCCACTGAAGCTTTCTTT.

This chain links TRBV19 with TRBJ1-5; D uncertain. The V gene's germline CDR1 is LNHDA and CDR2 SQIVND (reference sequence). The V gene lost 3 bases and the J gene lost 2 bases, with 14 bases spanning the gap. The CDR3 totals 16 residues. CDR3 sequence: CASSIGRTGGNQPQHF. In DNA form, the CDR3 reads TGTGCCAGTAGTATCGGAAGGACCGGGGGCAATCAGCCCCAGCATTTT.

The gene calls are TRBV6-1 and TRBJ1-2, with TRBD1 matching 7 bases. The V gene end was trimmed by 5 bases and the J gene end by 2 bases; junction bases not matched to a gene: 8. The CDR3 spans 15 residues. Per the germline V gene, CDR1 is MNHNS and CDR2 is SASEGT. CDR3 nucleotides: TGTGCCAGCAGTCAACAGGGGCCGAAGAACTATGGCTACACCTTC. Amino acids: CASSQQGPKNYGYTF.

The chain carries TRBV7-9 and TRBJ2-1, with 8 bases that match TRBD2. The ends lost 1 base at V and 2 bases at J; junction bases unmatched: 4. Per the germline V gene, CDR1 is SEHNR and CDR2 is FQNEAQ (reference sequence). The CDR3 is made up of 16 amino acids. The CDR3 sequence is CASSLDPGRAYNEQFF. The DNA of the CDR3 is TGTGCCAGCAGCTTAGATCCCGGGAGGGCCTACAATGAGCAGTTCTTC.

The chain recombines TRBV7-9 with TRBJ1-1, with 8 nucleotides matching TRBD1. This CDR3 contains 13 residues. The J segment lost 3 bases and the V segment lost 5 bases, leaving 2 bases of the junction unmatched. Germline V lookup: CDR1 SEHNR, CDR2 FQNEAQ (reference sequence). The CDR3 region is CASSPTGDTEAFF. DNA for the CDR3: TGTGCCAGCAGCCCGACAGGGGACACTGAAGCTTTCTTT.

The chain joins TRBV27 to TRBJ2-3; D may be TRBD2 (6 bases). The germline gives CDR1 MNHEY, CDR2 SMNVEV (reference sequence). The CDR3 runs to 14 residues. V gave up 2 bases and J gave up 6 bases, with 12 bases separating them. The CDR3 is CASSLAGPADTQYF. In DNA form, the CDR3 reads TGTGCCAGCAGTTTAGCGGGGCCGGCGGATACGCAGTATTTT.

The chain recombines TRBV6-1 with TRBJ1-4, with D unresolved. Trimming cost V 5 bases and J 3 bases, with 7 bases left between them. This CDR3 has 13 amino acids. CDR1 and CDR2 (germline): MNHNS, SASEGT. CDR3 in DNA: TGTGCCAGCAGTCCCAGGCCTAATGAAAAACTGTTTTTT. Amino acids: CASSPRPNEKLFF.

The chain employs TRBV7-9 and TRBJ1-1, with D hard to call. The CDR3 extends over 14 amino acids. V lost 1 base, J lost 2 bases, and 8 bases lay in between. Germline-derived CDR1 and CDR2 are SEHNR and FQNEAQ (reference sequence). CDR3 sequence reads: CASSLGGGNTEAFF. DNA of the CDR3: TGTGCCAGCAGCTTAGGGGGAGGAAACACTGAAGCTTTCTTT. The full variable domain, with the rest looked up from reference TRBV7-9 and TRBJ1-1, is DTGVSQNPRHKITKRGQNVTFRCDPISEHNRLYWYRQTLGQGPEFLTYFQNEAQLEKSRLLSDRFSAERPKGSFSTLEIQRTEQGDSAMYLCASSLGGGNTEAFFGQGTRLTVV.

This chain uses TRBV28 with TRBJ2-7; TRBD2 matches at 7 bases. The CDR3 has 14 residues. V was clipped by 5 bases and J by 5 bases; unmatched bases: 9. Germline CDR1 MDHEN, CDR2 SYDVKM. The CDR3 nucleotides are TGTGCCAGCAGTACCCGGGGACTAACCAACGAGCAGTACTTC. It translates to CASSTRGLTNEQYF.

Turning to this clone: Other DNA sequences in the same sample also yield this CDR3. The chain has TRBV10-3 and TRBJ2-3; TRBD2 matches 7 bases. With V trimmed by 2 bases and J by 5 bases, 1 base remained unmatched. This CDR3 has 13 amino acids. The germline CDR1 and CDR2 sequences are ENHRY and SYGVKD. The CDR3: CAISEGGRDTQYF. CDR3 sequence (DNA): TGTGCCATCAGTGAGGGCGGGAGAGATACGCAGTATTTT.

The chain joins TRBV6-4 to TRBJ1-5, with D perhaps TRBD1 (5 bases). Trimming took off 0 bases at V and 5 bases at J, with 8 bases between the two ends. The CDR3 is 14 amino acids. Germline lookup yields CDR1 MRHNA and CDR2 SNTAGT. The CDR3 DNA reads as TGTGCCAGCAGTGACTCGAGGGGACATCAGCCCCAGCATTTT. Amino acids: CASSDSRGHQPQHF.

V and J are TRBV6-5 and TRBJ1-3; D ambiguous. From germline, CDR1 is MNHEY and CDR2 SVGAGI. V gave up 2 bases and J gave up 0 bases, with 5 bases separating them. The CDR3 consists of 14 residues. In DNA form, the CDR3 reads TGTGCCAGCAGTTACGTGGTCTCTGGAAACACCATATATTTT. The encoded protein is CASSYVVSGNTIYF.

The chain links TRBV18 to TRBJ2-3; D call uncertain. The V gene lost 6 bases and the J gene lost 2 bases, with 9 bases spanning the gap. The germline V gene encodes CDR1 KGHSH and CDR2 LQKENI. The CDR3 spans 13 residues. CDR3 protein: CASSRVFTDTQYF. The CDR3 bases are TGTGCCAGCTCCCGGGTCTTCACAGATACGCAGTATTTT.